This passage covers 17 T cell receptor beta chains from one sample sequenced in a study of regulatory T cells in long-lasting Graves disease. The authors built TCR beta libraries using iRepertoire HTBI primers and Arm-PCR of CDR3 regions. TCRdb re-derived calls from the multiplex PCR reads in MiXCR, one entry per CDR3 protein. The profile shows roughly 450,000 distinct CDR3 sequences, around 24% of them singletons. Time point defined: persistent/refractory GD, antithyroid drugs over 5 years with positive TRAb. PBMC RNA was the source of the TCR library. The specimen was peripheral blood mononuclear cells (PBMCs), collected when the disease was refractory, from a patient treated with antithyroid drugs. These receptors were taken from a female donor with Graves disease.

V is TRBV6-1 and J is TRBJ2-7; D gene ambiguous. The germline CDR1 and CDR2 sequences are MNHNS and SASEGT. The CDR3 runs 14 residues. Trimming removed 1 base from V and 1 base from J, with 8 bases in between. CDR3 nucleotides: TGTGCCAGCAGTGAAGGACCGATATCCTACGAGCAGTACTTC. Protein: CASSEGPISYEQYF.

This clonotype showed up just a few times. Sequence at one end of the junction differs from germline and may be a read error. The J gene is TRBJ1-2, the V gene TRBV27; 12 nucleotides match TRBD1. The CDR3 contains 18 residues. Looked up from germline, CDR1 is MNHEY and CDR2 is SMNVEV (reference sequence). DNA of the CDR3: TGTGCCAGCAGGCGGGCGGGGACAGGGGGCGCGAGGAACTATGGCCACACCTTC. Protein sequence: CASRRAGTGGARNYGHTF.

V is TRBV20-1 and J is TRBJ2-2; D perhaps matches TRBD2 (6 bases). The germline gives CDR1 DFQATT, CDR2 SNEGSKA (reference sequence). The CDR3 extends over 13 amino acids. Trimming shortened V by 4 bases and J by 6 bases, and 12 bases separated the two germline ends. CDR3 protein: CSATSEGPGELFF. The CDR3 DNA follows: TGCAGTGCTACCTCGGAGGGGCCCGGGGAGCTGTTTTTT.

In its sample, this clonotype was seen many times. The genes are TRBV12-3 or TRBV12-4 and TRBJ2-4; 7 bases align to TRBD1. The CDR3 is 17 residues long. Trimming cost V 5 bases and J 1 base; bases outside gene matches: 11. The CDR3 sequence: CASSKPRDSLAKNIQYF. Written as DNA, the CDR3 is TGTGCCAGCAGTAAACCCCGGGACAGTCTTGCCAAAAACATTCAGTACTTC.

The chain employs TRBV29-1 and TRBJ2-7; a possible D gene is TRBD2 (6 bases). V gave up 7 bases and J gave up 5 bases, with 12 bases separating them. Germline CDR1 and CDR2: SQVTM and ANQGSEA. This CDR3 has 11 residues. CDR3 in amino acids: CSAVGRNEQYF. The CDR3 DNA is TGCAGCGCGGTGGGGAGGAACGAGCAGTACTTC.

The V gene is TRBV20-1, the J gene TRBJ2-7; D possibly corresponds to TRBD2 (5 bases). The CDR3 loop spans 15 amino acids. CDR1 DFQATT and CDR2 SNEGSKA come from the germline V gene (reference sequence). Trimming stripped 5 bases from V and 7 bases from J, with 24 bases between. CDR3 sequence reads: CSAESSFVAYNEQYF. CDR3 bases: TGCAGTGCTGAGTCTAGCTTCGTTGCGTACAATGAGCAGTACTTC.

The chain has TRBV7-8 and TRBJ2-6, with a possible D match to TRBD2 (6 bases). The V gene's germline CDR1 is SGHVS and CDR2 FQNEAQ. CDR3 length: 17 residues. With 5 bases removed from V and 1 base from J, the gap between germline ends came to 15 bases. CDR3 loop: CASSNRLAGSGANVLTF. DNA for the CDR3: TGTGCCAGCAGCAACAGGCTCGCGGGATCTGGGGCCAACGTCCTGACTTTC.

The rearrangement joins TRBV30 to TRBJ1-5; D gene ambiguous. Trimming removed 3 bases from V and 3 bases from J, with 9 bases in between. The CDR3 length is 13 residues. CDR1 is GTSNPN, CDR2 SVGIG, per germline (reference sequence). The CDR3 region is CAWRDGLNQPQHF. In DNA form, the CDR3 reads TGTGCCTGGAGGGACGGCCTCAATCAGCCCCAGCATTTT. The complete variable domain, with remaining parts taken from reference TRBV30 and TRBJ1-5, reads SQTIHQWPATLVQPVGSPLSLECTVEGTSNPNLYWYRQAAGRGLQLLFYSVGIGQISSEVPQNLSASRPQDRQFILSSKKLLLSDSGFYLCAWRDGLNQPQHFGDGTRLSIL.

This clonotype was seen more than once but under ten times. The V call is TRBV20-1, the J call TRBJ1-1; 10 bases map to TRBD1. V lost 6 bases to trimming and J lost 3 bases; unmatched junction nucleotides: 4. Germline CDR1 is DFQATT and CDR2 is SNEGSKA (reference sequence). The CDR3 consists of 13 residues. The CDR3 is CSARTGGHTEAFF. The CDR3, as DNA: TGCAGTGCCAGGACAGGGGGGCACACTGAAGCTTTCTTT.

This clonotype was seen at least ten times. V gene TRBV12-3 or TRBV12-4 combines with J gene TRBJ2-6, with D possibly matching TRBD1 (6 bases). The CDR3 is made up of 15 amino acids. V was pared by 7 bases and J by 3 bases, with 13 bases between. The CDR3 bases are TGTGCCAGCAAAGCCACAGGGTATGGGGCCAACGTCCTGACTTTC. Translating it yields CASKATGYGANVLTF.

Many counts were recorded for this clonotype. The chain uses TRBV13 and TRBJ2-6; tentative D call: TRBD1 (6 bases). The V gene lost 0 bases and the J gene lost 4 bases, with 16 bases spanning the gap. The CDR3 is 18 residues long. Germline V gives CDR1 PRHDT, CDR2 FYEKMQ (reference sequence). The CDR3 DNA reads TGTGCCAGCAGCTTAGGGGTAGGGGGTTCTTCCGGGGCCAACGTCCTGACTTTC. Translated: CASSLGVGGSSGANVLTF.

This clonotype was found many times. The gene calls are TRBV20-1 and TRBJ2-7; no firm D call. Germline V gives CDR1 DFQATT, CDR2 SNEGSKA (reference sequence). The CDR3 has 12 residues. Trimming shortened V by 3 bases and J by 1 base, and 7 bases separated the two germline ends. CDR3 loop: CSARARSYEQYF. The CDR3 region has the DNA TGCAGTGCTAGGGCCAGGTCCTACGAGCAGTACTTC.

This clonotype was seen many times. The chain uses TRBV7-9 and TRBJ2-5; no definite D call. The V gene's germline CDR1 is SEHNR and CDR2 FQNEAQ (reference sequence). The V end was cut by 4 bases, the J end by 7 bases, with 22 bases between. The length of the CDR3 is 16 residues. The CDR3 bases are TGTGCCAGCAGCTCCGACTTGACGGTGCATCCGGGGACCCAGTACTTC. Amino acid sequence: CASSSDLTVHPGTQYF.

This clonotype occurred a few times. This chain connects TRBV20-1 to TRBJ1-4; TRBD1 aligns across 8 bases. The V gene end was trimmed by 5 bases and the J gene end by 1 base; junction bases not matched to a gene: 3. The germline CDR1 and CDR2 sequences are DFQATT and SNEGSKA (reference sequence). CDR3 length: 14 amino acids. CDR3 DNA: TGCAGTGCTTCCGGACAGGGAACTAATGAAAAACTGTTTTTT. Protein sequence: CSASGQGTNEKLFF.

The chain uses TRBV9 and TRBJ2-5, with 8 bases identical to TRBD2. The ends lost 3 bases at V and 1 base at J; junction bases unmatched: 14. The CDR3 spans 18 residues. Germline-derived CDR1 and CDR2 are SGDLS and YYNGEE. The CDR3 sequence: CASSDNPRGGEIQETQYF. CDR3 coding DNA: TGTGCCAGCAGCGATAACCCCCGGGGGGGAGAGATCCAAGAGACCCAGTACTTC.

This clonotype was observed a handful of times. The V and J genes are TRBV30 and TRBJ2-7; possibly TRBD1 or TRBD2 for D (5 bases each). Germline CDR1 is GTSNPN and CDR2 is SVGIG (reference sequence). The CDR3 contains 15 residues. The V gene lost 5 bases and the J gene lost 2 bases, with 19 bases spanning the gap. DNA for the CDR3: TGTGCCTGGGGCTTTAACAGGAGGCCGCCCTACGAGCAGTACTTC. It is translated as CAWGFNRRPPYEQYF.

The V gene is TRBV20-1, the J gene TRBJ2-2; D tentatively reads TRBD1 or TRBD2 (5 bases each). The germline V gene encodes CDR1 DFQATT and CDR2 SNEGSKA (reference sequence). The CDR3 sequence is 15 residues long. V was pared by 6 bases and J by 0 bases, with 14 bases between. The CDR3 DNA reads TGCAGTGCCATCCCGAGGGGTCCGAACACCGGGGAGCTGTTTTTT. Translated, it gives CSAIPRGPNTGELFF.